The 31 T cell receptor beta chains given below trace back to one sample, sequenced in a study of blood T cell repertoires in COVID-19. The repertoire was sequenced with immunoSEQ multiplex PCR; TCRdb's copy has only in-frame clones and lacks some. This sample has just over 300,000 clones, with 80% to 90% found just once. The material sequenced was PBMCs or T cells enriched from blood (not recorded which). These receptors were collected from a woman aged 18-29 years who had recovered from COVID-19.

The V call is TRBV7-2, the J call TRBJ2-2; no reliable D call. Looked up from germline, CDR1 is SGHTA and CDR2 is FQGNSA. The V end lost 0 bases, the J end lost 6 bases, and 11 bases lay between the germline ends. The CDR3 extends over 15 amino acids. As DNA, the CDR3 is TGTGCCAGCAGCTTAGCGCTGGCAGATGCCGGGGAGCTGTTTTTT. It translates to CASSLALADAGELFF.

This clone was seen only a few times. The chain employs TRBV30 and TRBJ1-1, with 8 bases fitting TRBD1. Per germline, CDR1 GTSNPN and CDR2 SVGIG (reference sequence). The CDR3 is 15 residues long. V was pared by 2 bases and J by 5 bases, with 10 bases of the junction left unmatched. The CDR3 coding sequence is TGTGCCTGGAGTTCAAGTCAGGGGGCTCGTACTGAAGCTTTCTTT. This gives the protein CAWSSSQGARTEAFF.

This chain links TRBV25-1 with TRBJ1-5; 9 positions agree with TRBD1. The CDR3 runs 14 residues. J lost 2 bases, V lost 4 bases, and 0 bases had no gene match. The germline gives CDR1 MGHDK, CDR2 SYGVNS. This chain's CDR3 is CASSGTGGNQPQHF. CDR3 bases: TGTGCCAGCAGTGGGACAGGGGGCAATCAGCCCCAGCATTTT. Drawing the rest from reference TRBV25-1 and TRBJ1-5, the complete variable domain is EADIYQTPRYLVIGTGKKITLECSQTMGHDKMYWYQQDPGMELHLIHYSYGVNSTEKGDLSSESTVSRIRTEHFPLTLESARPSHTSQYLCASSGTGGNQPQHFGDGTRLSIL.

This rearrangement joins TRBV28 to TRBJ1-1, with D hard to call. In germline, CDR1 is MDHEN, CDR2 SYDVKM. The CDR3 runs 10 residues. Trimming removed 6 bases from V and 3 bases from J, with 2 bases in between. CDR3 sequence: CASSYTEAFF. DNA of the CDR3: TGTGCCAGCAGCTACACTGAAGCTTTCTTT.

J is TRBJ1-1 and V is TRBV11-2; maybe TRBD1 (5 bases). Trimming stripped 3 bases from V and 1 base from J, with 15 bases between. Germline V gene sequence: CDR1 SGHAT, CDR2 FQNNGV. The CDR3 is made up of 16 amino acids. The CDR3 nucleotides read TGTGCCAGCAGCTTTAGAGGGCCGGGGGGGAACACTGAAGCTTTCTTT. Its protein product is CASSFRGPGGNTEAFF.

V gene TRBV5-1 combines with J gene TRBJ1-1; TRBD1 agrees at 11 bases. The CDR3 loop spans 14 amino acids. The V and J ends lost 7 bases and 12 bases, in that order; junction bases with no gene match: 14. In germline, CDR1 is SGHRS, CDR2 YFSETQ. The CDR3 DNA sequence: TGCGCCAGCCGGACAGGGGGCGACGGTTCTGTGCCTTTCTTT. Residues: CASRTGGDGSVPFF.

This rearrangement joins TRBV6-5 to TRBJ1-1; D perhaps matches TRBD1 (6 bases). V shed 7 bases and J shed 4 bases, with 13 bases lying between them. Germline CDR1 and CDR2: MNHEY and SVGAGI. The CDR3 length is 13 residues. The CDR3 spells CASTGQGSTEAFF. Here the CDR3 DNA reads TGTGCCAGCACAGGGCAGGGGAGCACTGAAGCTTTCTTT.

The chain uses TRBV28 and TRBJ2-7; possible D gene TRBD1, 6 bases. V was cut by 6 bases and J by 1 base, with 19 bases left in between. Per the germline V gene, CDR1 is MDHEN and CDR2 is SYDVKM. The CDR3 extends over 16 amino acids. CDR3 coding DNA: TGTGCCAGCAGCCGAACCCCGGGAACAGGGTCCTACGAGCAGTACTTC. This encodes CASSRTPGTGSYEQYF. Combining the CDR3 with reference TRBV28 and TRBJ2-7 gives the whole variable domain DVKVTQSSRYLVKRTGEKVFLECVQDMDHENMFWYRQDPGLGLRLIYFSYDVKMKEKGDIPEGYSVSREKKERFSLILESASTNQTSMYLCASSRTPGTGSYEQYFGPGTRLTVT.

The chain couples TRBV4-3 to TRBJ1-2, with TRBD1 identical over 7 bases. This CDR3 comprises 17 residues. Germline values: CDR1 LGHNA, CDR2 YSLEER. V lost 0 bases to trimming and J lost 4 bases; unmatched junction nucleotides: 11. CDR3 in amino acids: CASSQDSRQGLIYGYTF. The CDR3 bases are TGCGCCAGCAGCCAAGATTCGAGACAGGGATTAATCTATGGCTACACCTTC.

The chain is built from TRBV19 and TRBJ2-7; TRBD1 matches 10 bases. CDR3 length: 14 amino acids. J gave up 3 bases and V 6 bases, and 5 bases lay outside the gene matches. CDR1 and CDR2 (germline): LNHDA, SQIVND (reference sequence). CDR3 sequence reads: CASSRDRGFYEQYF. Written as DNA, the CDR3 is TGTGCCAGTAGCCGGGACAGGGGTTTCTACGAGCAGTACTTC.

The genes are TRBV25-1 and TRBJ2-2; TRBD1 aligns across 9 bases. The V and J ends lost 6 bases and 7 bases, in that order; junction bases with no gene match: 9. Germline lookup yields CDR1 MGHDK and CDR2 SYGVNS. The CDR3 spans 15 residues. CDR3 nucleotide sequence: TGTGCCAGCAGCGCGACAGGGGGTTCAGTCGGGGAGCTGTTTTTT. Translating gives CASSATGGSVGELFF.

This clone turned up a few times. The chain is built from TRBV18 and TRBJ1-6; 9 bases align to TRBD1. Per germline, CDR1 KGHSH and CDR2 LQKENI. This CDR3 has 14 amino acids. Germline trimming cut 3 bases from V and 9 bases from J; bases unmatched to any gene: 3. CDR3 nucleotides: TGTGCCAGCTCACCGGGACAGGGAGGTTCACCCCTCCACTTT. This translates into CASSPGQGGSPLHF. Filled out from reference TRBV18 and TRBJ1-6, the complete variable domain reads NAGVMQNPRHLVRRRGQEARLRCSPMKGHSHVYWYRQLPEEGLKFMVYLQKENIIDESGMPKERFSAEFPKEGPSILRIQQVVRGDSAAYFCASSPGQGGSPLHFGNGTRLTVT.

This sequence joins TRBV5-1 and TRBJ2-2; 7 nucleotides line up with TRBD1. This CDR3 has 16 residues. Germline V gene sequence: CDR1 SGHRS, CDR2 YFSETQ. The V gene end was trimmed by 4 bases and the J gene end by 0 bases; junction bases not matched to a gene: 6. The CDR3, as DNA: TGCGCCAGCAGCGCTCAGACAGGGCCGAACACCGGGGAGCTGTTTTTT. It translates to CASSAQTGPNTGELFF.

Here the CDR3 DNA reads TGCAGCGTTGGCGCAGGGGGACCCGGGGAGCTGTTTTTT. Amino acids: CSVGAGGPGELFF. The chain employs TRBV29-1 and TRBJ2-2, with 7 bases matching TRBD1. Germline CDR1 and CDR2: SQVTM and ANQGSEA. Trimming at V came to 4 bases and at J to 6 bases, leaving 5 bases not matched to a gene. The CDR3 runs 13 residues.

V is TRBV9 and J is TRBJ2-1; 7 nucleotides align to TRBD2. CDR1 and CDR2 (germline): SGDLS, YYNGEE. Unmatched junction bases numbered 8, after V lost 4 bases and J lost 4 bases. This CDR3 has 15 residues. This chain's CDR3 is CASSSSGGGYNEQFF. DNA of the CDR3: TGTGCCAGCAGCTCTAGCGGAGGTGGGTACAATGAGCAGTTCTTC.

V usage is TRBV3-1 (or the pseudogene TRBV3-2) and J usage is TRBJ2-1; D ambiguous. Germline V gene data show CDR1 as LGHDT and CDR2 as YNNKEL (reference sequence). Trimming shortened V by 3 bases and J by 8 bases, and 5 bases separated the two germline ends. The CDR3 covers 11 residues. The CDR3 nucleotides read TGTGCCAGCAGCCATTACTATGAGCAGTTCTTC. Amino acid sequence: CASSHYYEQFF.

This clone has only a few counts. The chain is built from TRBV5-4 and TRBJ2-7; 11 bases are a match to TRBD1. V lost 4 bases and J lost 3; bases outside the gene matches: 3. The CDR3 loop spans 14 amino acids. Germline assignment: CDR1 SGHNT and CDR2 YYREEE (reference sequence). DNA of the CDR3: TGTGCCAGCAGCCCGGGACAGGGGGTCTACGAGCAGTACTTC. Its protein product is CASSPGQGVYEQYF.

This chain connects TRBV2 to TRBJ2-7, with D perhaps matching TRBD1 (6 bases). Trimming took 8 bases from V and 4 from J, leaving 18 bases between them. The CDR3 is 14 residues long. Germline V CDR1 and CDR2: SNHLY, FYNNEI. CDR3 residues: CASGVRTEVYEQYF. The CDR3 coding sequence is TGTGCCAGCGGTGTCCGGACAGAGGTTTACGAGCAGTACTTC.

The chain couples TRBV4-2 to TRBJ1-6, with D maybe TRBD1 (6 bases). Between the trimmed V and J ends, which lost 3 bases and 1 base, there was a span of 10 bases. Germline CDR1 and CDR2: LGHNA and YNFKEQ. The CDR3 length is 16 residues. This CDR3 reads CASSHQGKSYNSPLHF. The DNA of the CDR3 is TGTGCCAGCAGCCATCAGGGGAAATCCTATAATTCACCCCTCCACTTT.

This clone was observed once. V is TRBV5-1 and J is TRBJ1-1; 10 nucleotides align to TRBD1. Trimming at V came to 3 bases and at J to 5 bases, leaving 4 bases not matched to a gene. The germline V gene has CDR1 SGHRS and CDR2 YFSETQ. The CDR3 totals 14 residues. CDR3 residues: CASSSTGGRTEAFF. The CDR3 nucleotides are TGCGCCAGCAGCTCGACAGGGGGCAGGACTGAAGCTTTCTTT.

The DNA for the CDR3 is TGTGCCAGCAGCCCGCGGCGGGAAATGGATGAGCAGTTCTTC. It yields the protein CASSPRREMDEQFF. The J gene is TRBJ2-1, the V gene TRBV7-2, with TRBD2 as a possible D gene (6 bases). There are 14 residues in the CDR3. The germline V gene has CDR1 SGHTA and CDR2 FQGNSA. Trimming took off 5 bases at V and 8 bases at J, with 16 bases between the two ends.

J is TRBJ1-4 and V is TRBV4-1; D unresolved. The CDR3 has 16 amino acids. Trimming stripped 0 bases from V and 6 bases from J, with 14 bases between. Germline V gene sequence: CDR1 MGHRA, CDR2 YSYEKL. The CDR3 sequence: CASSQDAGALDEKLFF. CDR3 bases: TGCGCCAGCAGCCAAGATGCAGGCGCCCTTGATGAAAAACTGTTTTTT.

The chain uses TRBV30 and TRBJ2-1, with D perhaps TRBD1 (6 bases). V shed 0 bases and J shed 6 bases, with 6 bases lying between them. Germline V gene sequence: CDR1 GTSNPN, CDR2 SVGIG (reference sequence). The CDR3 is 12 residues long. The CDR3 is CAWSVQGNEQFF. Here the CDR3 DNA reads TGTGCCTGGAGTGTACAGGGCAATGAGCAGTTCTTC.

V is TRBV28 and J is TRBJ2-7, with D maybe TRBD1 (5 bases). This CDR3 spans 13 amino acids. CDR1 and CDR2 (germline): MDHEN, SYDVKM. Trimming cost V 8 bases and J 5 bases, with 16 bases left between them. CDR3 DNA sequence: TGTGCCAGCTCCCAACCCCCGACAGACGAGCAGTACTTC. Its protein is CASSQPPTDEQYF.

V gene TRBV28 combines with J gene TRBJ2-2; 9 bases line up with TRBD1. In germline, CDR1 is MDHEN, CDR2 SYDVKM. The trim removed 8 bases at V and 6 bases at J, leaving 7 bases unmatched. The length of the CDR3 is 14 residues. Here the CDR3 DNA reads TGTGCCAGCTGGGGACAGGGTCAGTCCGGGGAGCTGTTTTTT. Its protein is CASWGQGQSGELFF.

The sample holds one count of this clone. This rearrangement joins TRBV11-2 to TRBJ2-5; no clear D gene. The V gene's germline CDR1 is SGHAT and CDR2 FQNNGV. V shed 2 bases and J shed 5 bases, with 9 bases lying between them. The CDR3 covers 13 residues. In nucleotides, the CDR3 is TGTGCCAGCAGCTTAACGATGGAGGAGACCCAGTACTTC. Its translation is CASSLTMEETQYF.

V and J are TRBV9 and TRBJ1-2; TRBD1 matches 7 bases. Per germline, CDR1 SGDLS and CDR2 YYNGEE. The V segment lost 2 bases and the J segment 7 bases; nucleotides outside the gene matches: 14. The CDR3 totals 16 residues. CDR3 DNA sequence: TGTGCCAGCAGCGTCCACATCAGGGGGTCTAATGGTGGCTACACCTTC. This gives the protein CASSVHIRGSNGGYTF.

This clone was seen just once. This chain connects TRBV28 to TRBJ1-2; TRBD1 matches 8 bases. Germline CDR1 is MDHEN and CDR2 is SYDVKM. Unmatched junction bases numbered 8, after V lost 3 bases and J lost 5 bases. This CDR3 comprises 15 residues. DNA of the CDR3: TGTGCCAGCAGTTTTGACAGGGGCAGGGTATATGGCTACACCTTC. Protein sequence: CASSFDRGRVYGYTF.

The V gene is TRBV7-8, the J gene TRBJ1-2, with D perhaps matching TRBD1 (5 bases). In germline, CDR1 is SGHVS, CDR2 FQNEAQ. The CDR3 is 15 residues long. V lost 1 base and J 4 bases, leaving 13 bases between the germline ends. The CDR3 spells CASSLGQPHFYGYTF. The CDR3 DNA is TGTGCCAGCAGCTTAGGACAGCCTCATTTCTATGGCTACACCTTC.

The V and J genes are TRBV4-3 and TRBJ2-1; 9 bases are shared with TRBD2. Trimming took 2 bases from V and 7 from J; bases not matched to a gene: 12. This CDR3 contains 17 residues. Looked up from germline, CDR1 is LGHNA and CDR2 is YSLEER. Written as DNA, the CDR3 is TGCGCCAGCAGCCAAAGTTTTTGGGGCCTAGCGGGGAATGAGCAGTTCTTC. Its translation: CASSQSFWGLAGNEQFF.

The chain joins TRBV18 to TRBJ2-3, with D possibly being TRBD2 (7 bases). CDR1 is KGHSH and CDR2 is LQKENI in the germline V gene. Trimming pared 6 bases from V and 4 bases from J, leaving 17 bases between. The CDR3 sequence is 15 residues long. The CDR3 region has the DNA TGTGCCAGCTCTATCTACGGGGGGCAGGCAGATACGCAGTATTTT. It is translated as CASSIYGGQADTQYF.